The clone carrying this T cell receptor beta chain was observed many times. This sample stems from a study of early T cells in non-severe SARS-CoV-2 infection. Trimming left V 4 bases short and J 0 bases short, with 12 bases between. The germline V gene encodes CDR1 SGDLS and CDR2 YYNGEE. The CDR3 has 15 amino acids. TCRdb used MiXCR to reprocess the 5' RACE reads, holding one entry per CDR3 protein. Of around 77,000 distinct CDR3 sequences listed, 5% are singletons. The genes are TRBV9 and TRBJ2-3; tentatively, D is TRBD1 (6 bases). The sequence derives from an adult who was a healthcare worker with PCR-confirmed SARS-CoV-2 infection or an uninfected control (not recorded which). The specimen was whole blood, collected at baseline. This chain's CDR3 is CASSYHRASTDTQYF. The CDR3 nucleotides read TGTGCCAGCAGCTACCACAGGGCAAGCACAGATACGCAGTATTTT.